Listed below are T cell receptor beta chains from one sample, sequenced in a study of T-cell reconstitution after alpha-beta-depleted transplantation in children. MiXCR was run by TCRdb on the PCR reads, yielding one entry per CDR3 protein. The table has roughly 70,000 distinct CDR3 sequences, roughly 4.9% seen once. Material: PBMCs, mostly from graft donor cells, obtained 180 days after TCRalphabeta/CD19-depleted stem cell transplant. The receptors derive from a boy under three years old who had a stem cell transplant for acute myeloid leukemia, so the T cells may come from the graft donor. The conserved cysteine and the conserved F or W are not part of the CDR3 here.

J: TRBJ1-1; V: TRBV20-1; CDR3: SAPTPRRKVNTEAF
J: TRBJ2-1; V: TRBV3-1; CDR3: ASSQAGGAQF
J: TRBJ1-3; V: TRBV5-5; CDR3: ASSLALFRTSGNTIY
J: TRBJ2-7; V: TRBV12-3/TRBV12-4; CDR3: ASTNTGLKLREQY
J: TRBJ2-6; V: TRBV7-8; CDR3: ASSLIRGTGANVLT
J: TRBJ1-4; V: TRBV20-1; CDR3: SPNGPEGNEKLF
J: TRBJ2-7; V: TRBV10-3; CDR3: AIRTGQHYEQY
J: TRBJ2-5; V: TRBV5-1; CDR3: ASSLDGLAGKY
J: TRBJ2-5; V: TRBV12-3/TRBV12-4; CDR3: ASTSLRAPQETQY
J: TRBJ2-3; V: TRBV7-2; CDR3: ASSPSQLAGGDTQY
J: TRBJ2-7; V: TRBV12-3/TRBV12-4; CDR3: ASSLGHHNEQY
J: TRBJ1-5; V: TRBV5-1; CDR3: ASTPEQPQH
J: TRBJ2-5; V: TRBV20-1; CDR3: SAQRILRRETQY
J: TRBJ2-3; V: TRBV10-2; CDR3: ASPFGTQY
J: TRBJ2-3; V: TRBV5-8; CDR3: ASSLAPGQVFSDTQY
J: TRBJ2-3; V: TRBV7-2; CDR3: ASSSLLRPGQGRPDTQY
J: TRBJ2-1; V: TRBV20-1; CDR3: SARDSGYNEQF
J: TRBJ1-1; V: TRBV12-3/TRBV12-4; CDR3: ASRVDRAGTEAF
J: TRBJ2-7; V: TRBV5-1; CDR3: ASSLQPGGTGEQY
J: TRBJ2-2; V: TRBV11-2; CDR3: ASRPDRPQEWTGELF
J: TRBJ1-2; V: TRBV13; CDR3: ASSFRGHNGYT
J: TRBJ1-1; V: TRBV3-1; CDR3: ATKDALNTEAF
J: TRBJ2-3; V: TRBV5-4; CDR3: ASSLAGGLAGATDTQY
J: TRBJ2-1; V: TRBV5-6; CDR3: ASIGGVWGEQF
J: TRBJ2-3; V: TRBV9; CDR3: ASSLTGSRGLDTQY
J: TRBJ2-1; V: TRBV5-1; CDR3: ASSSDSAYNEQF
J: TRBJ1-5; V: TRBV12-3/TRBV12-4; CDR3: ASSYRTGGRKYSNQPQH
J: TRBJ2-7; V: TRBV29-1; CDR3: SVGPKTYEQY
J: TRBJ2-7; V: TRBV6-2/TRBV6-3; CDR3: ASRGGYYEQY
J: TRBJ2-2; V: TRBV12-3/TRBV12-4; CDR3: ASSFGNTGELF
J: TRBJ2-3; V: TRBV12-3/TRBV12-4; CDR3: ASSFRAGLDTQY